This T cell receptor beta chain was recovered during a study of molecular identifiers for immune sequencing clone quantification. Study-level findings and limits: Identical barcode-sharing TCR molecules could lead to underestimated sizes for highly expanded clones.

This clonotype was seen only a few times. The antigen remains undetermined. V was pared by 1 base and J by 2 bases, with 4 bases of the junction left unmatched. Per germline, CDR1 SGHTA and CDR2 FQGNSA. The CDR3 is 15 residues long. Preparation methods for the bulk TCR libraries were those previously described, with listed TCR primers. TCRdb called the PCR reads again in MiXCR, with one record for every CDR3 protein. The repertoire holds around 320,000 distinct CDR3 sequences, with 24% as singletons. Naive CD8 libraries came from around 20,000 to 1,000,000 sorted cells with 10%, 30% or 50% RNA. The V and J genes are TRBV7-2 and TRBJ2-7, with 8 bases identical to TRBD1. The clonotype was recovered from a human donor in good health. Some libraries in this study had Jurkat cell RNA spiked in. Sequences were obtained from naive CD8+ T cells from blood, with Jurkat cell RNA spiked in. Subset of the sample: FACS-sorted CD8+CD4-CCR7+CD45RA+ naive T cells. CDR3 sequence (DNA): TGTGCCAGCAGCTTAGGGTTGGGACAGGCCTACGAGCAGTACTTC. Translating it yields CASSLGLGQAYEQYF.